The clone carrying this T cell receptor beta chain was found many times. The antigen is undetermined. The CDR3 spans 15 residues. Losses at the gene ends were 4 bases for V and 3 bases for J; bases not matched to a gene: 7. Germline V CDR1 and CDR2: LNHDA, SQIVND (reference sequence). Separate cDNA molecules each had unique molecular identifiers attached to them. TCRdb reprocessed the 5' RACE reads via MiXCR and lists one record per CDR3 protein. This sample has about 98,000 distinct CDR3 sequences, with under 15% found just once. The source of the sample is a study of early T cells in non-severe SARS-CoV-2 infection. Study context: Sequencing targeted bulk RNA from unsorted whole blood, leaving chains unpaired. Study results and limitations: Matching with VDJdb favored anti-spike CD8 responses (missing private and CD4 specificities).

Sequencing was done on a sample of whole blood. This TCR was sampled from an adult who was a healthcare worker with PCR-confirmed SARS-CoV-2 infection or an uninfected control (not recorded which). The V gene is TRBV19, the J gene TRBJ1-2, with TRBD1 matching over 8 bases. The CDR3 here is CASSSSRGLHYGYTF. The CDR3 DNA follows: TGTGCCAGTAGTAGCAGCAGGGGGCTACACTATGGCTACACCTTC.